This is a list of T cell receptor beta chains from one sample in a study of cytomegalovirus exposure and HLA in healthy donors. Here immunoSEQ multiplex PCR was the method, and the copy in TCRdb shows in-frame clones only, minus some. Of approximately 160,000 clones detected, roughly 78% appear once; the ten largest clones hold approximately 13%. Sequences were obtained from PBMCs. Receptor source: a woman aged 50 to 65 in good health and CMV-seropositive. Both conserved end residues are part of each CDR3. The D gene is left open where the match is weak. Clone size appears in some rows only: once, few, many, or a class for an expanded clone.

D gene	clone size	V gene	J gene	CDR3 protein	CDR3 DNA
-	-	TRBV29-1	TRBJ1-1	CSVEGLAEAFF	TGCAGCGTTGAAGGTTTAGCTGAAGCTTTCTTT
TRBD2	once	TRBV2	TRBJ2-7	CASRASGGGEQYF	TGTGCCAGCAGGGCTAGCGGGGGCGGCGAGCAGTACTTC
-	-	TRBV28	TRBJ1-5	CASSLNFRGTNQPQHF	TGTGCCAGCAGTTTAAACTTTCGGGGAACGAATCAGCCCCAGCATTTT
-	-	TRBV7-2	TRBJ1-5	CASSRDIDQPQHF	TGTGCCAGCAGCCGGGACATTGATCAGCCCCAGCATTTT
TRBD1	-	TRBV6-1	TRBJ2-2	CASKGGAGTGELFF	TGTGCCAGCAAAGGGGGCGCGGGCACCGGGGAGCTGTTTTTT
-	-	TRBV27	TRBJ1-6	CASSPSDWYNSPLHF	TGTGCCAGCTCTCCGAGCGACTGGTATAATTCACCCCTCCACTTT
TRBD1	-	TRBV6-1	TRBJ1-6	CASRGTDHSPLHF	TGTGCCAGCAGAGGGACAGACCATTCACCCCTCCACTTT
-	-	TRBV4-1	TRBJ1-1	CASSPGHLKGIYTEAFF	TGCGCCAGCAGCCCGGGACACCTAAAAGGGATTTATACTGAAGCTTTCTTT
-	once	TRBV6-1	TRBJ2-7	CASQGSVPEQYF	TGTGCCAGCCAGGGTTCAGTTCCCGAGCAGTACTTC
-	-	TRBV30	TRBJ1-4	CAWSVGALGAGLFF	TGTGCCTGGAGCGTTGGAGCGCTGGGGGCTGGGCTGTTTTTT
-	-	TRBV5-3	TRBJ2-3	CARSCPPWTVSTDTQYF	TGTGCCAGAAGCTGCCCCCCATGGACAGTTTCGACAGATACGCAGTATTTT
-	once	TRBV6-1	TRBJ1-1	CASRQGSEAFF	TGTGCCAGCAGGCAGGGGAGTGAAGCTTTCTTT
TRBD1	-	TRBV7-9	TRBJ1-2	CSSRMGQGVPNYGYTF	TGTTCCAGCAGGATGGGACAGGGAGTTCCTAACTATGGCTACACCTTC
-	-	TRBV19	TRBJ1-6	CASSNRWGDSPLHF	TGTGCCAGTAGTAACAGGTGGGGGGATTCACCCCTCCACTTT
TRBD1	-	TRBV7-9	TRBJ2-1	CASSVTGVHEQFF	TGTGCCAGCAGCGTCACAGGGGTTCATGAGCAGTTCTTC
-	once	TRBV2	TRBJ2-5	CASSLTGEQETQYF	TGTGCCAGCAGTTTAACGGGAGAACAAGAGACCCAGTACTTC
TRBD1	-	TRBV6-5	TRBJ1-2	CASTRTGGYGYTF	TGTGCCAGCACCCGGACAGGGGGCTATGGCTACACCTTC
-	-	TRBV7-3	TRBJ2-5	CASSLSGRGETQYF	TGTGCCAGCAGCTTAAGTGGCAGGGGAGAGACCCAGTACTTC
-	few	TRBV4-1	TRBJ1-6	CASSQFSQSRGARNSPLHF	TGCGCCAGCAGCCAATTCTCTCAGTCCAGGGGCGCTCGGAATTCACCCCTCCACTTT
TRBD1	few	TRBV5-6	TRBJ2-1	CASSFSTGALTGEQFF	TGTGCCAGCAGCTTTTCCACAGGGGCCCTTACGGGTGAGCAGTTCTTC
-	-	TRBV9	TRBJ1-1	CASSVEGGAEAFF	TGTGCCAGCAGCGTTGAGGGGGGGGCTGAAGCTTTCTTT
-	few	TRBV4-2	TRBJ2-3	CASSSRGGAGDTQYF	TGTGCCAGCAGCAGCCGGGGCGGGGCAGGAGATACGCAGTATTTT
TRBD1	-	TRBV2	TRBJ2-7	CASSEDRAYEQYF	TGTGCCAGCAGTGAGGACAGGGCCTACGAGCAGTACTTC
-	-	TRBV6-5	TRBJ1-2	CASSPLGGESGYTF	TGTGCCAGCAGTCCACTCGGGGGGGAGAGTGGCTACACCTTC
TRBD2	-	TRBV9	TRBJ2-2	CASSPLGRGASFANTGELFF	TGTGCCAGCAGCCCCCTGGGGCGGGGGGCCTCTTTCGCGAACACCGGGGAGCTGTTTTTT
-	-	TRBV27	TRBJ1-4	CASSLRTVNANEKLFF	TGTGCCAGCAGTTTGCGGACAGTTAATGCTAATGAAAAACTGTTTTTT
TRBD1	-	TRBV6-1	TRBJ1-2	CASRSTGGADYGYTF	TGTGCCAGCAGGAGCACAGGGGGCGCGGACTATGGCTACACCTTC
TRBD2	once	TRBV5-6	TRBJ2-7	CASSRPSGASSYEQYF	TGTGCCAGCAGCCGTCCTAGCGGGGCAAGCTCCTACGAGCAGTACTTC
-	-	TRBV6-1	TRBJ2-3	CASSDIPGFNTDTQYF	TGTGCCAGCAGTGACATCCCAGGGTTCAACACAGATACGCAGTATTTT
-	-	TRBV19	TRBJ1-5	CASSIDLAGSQPQHF	TGTGCCAGTAGTATAGATCTTGCGGGGTCTCAGCCCCAGCATTTT
-	-	TRBV30	TRBJ2-5	CAWSVRLAKETQYF	TGTGCCTGGAGTGTGAGGCTAGCGAAAGAGACCCAGTACTTC
-	few	TRBV4-2	TRBJ1-2	CASSQISERVDYNYGYTF	TGTGCCAGCAGCCAAATATCGGAACGGGTCGATTATAACTATGGCTACACCTTC
-	-	TRBV7-8	TRBJ2-2	CASSLARSPGELFF	TGTGCCAGCAGCTTAGCGAGGAGTCCCGGGGAGCTGTTTTTT
-	-	TRBV30	TRBJ2-5	CAWSALGIGTFQETQYF	TGTGCCTGGAGTGCCCTAGGGATCGGGACATTCCAAGAGACCCAGTACTTC
TRBD1	-	TRBV6-6	TRBJ1-1	CASSYSHTGDGTEAFF	TGTGCCAGCAGTTACTCCCACACAGGGGATGGCACTGAAGCTTTCTTT
-	-	TRBV6-1	TRBJ1-4	CASRRGSGEKLFF	TGTGCCAGCCGGAGAGGGTCCGGTGAAAAACTGTTTTTT
TRBD1	-	TRBV4-1	TRBJ2-2	CASSRDRGANTGELFF	TGCGCCAGCAGCCGAGACAGGGGGGCTAACACCGGGGAGCTGTTTTTT
TRBD1	-	TRBV4-1	TRBJ1-1	CASSQKGDRENTEAFF	TGCGCCAGCAGCCAAAAAGGAGACAGGGAGAACACTGAAGCTTTCTTT
TRBD1	-	TRBV6-6	TRBJ1-4	CASSYPGTANEKLFF	TGTGCCAGCAGTTACCCTGGGACAGCAAACGAAAAACTGTTTTTT
TRBD2	-	TRBV5-1	TRBJ2-7	CASSQLAGALYEQYF	TGCGCCAGCTCCCAGTTAGCGGGGGCTCTCTACGAGCAGTACTTC
-	few	TRBV30	TRBJ2-6	CAWDRGSGANVLTF	TGTGCCTGGGATAGAGGGTCTGGGGCCAACGTCCTGACTTTC
TRBD2	-	TRBV27	TRBJ2-1	CASTQAGTSGNEQFF	TGTGCCAGCACCCAAGCCGGGACTAGCGGCAATGAGCAGTTCTTC
-	-	TRBV5-1	TRBJ2-7	CASNNDRSSYEQYF	TGCGCCAGCAACAACGACCGGAGCTCCTACGAGCAGTACTTC
-	-	TRBV7-8	TRBJ2-5	CASSRQIFQETQYF	TGTGCCAGCAGCCGACAGATTTTTCAAGAGACCCAGTACTTC
-	-	TRBV5-1	TRBJ1-2	CASSLYGYGYTF	TGCGCCAGCAGCTTATACGGCTATGGCTACACCTTC
TRBD1	-	TRBV19	TRBJ2-7	CASRGTGAPYEQYF	TGTGCCAGTAGGGGGACAGGGGCCCCCTACGAGCAGTACTTC
TRBD1	-	TRBV6-1	TRBJ1-2	CASRRTGVENYGYTF	TGTGCCAGCAGACGGACAGGGGTCGAGAACTATGGCTACACCTTC
-	-	TRBV30	TRBJ1-5	CAWSVAQINQPQHF	TGTGCCTGGAGTGTTGCACAGATCAATCAGCCCCAGCATTTT
-	-	TRBV30	TRBJ1-4	CAWSPGEKLFF	TGTGCCTGGAGTCCGGGAGAAAAACTGTTTTTT
TRBD2	-	TRBV5-1	TRBJ2-3	CASSLVPSGGTSTDTQYF	TGCGCCAGCAGCTTGGTTCCTAGCGGGGGGACTAGCACAGATACGCAGTATTTT
TRBD2	-	TRBV6-5	TRBJ2-7	CASSPITGGYEQYF	TGTGCCAGCAGCCCTATCACGGGGGGCTACGAGCAGTACTTC